What follows are 28 T cell receptor beta chains derived from one specimen sequenced in a study of blood T cell repertoires in COVID-19. Produced via immunoSEQ multiplex PCR; TCRdb's table is partial and in-frame only. The profile shows tens of thousands of clones, over 80% of them singletons. The source material was peripheral blood. The source is a man older than 75 with active or convalescent COVID-19.

The V and J genes are TRBV28 and TRBJ2-2, with 8 nucleotides matching TRBD2. The CDR3 is 14 residues long. In germline, CDR1 is MDHEN, CDR2 SYDVKM. The ends lost 6 bases at V and 3 bases at J; junction bases unmatched: 3. CDR3 DNA sequence: TGTGCCAGCAGCCGGGGGGGGTACACCGGGGAGCTGTTTTTT. It codes for CASSRGGYTGELFF. Looking up the rest from reference TRBV28 and TRBJ2-2 gives the full variable domain: DVKVTQSSRYLVKRTGEKVFLECVQDMDHENMFWYRQDPGLGLRLIYFSYDVKMKEKGDIPEGYSVSREKKERFSLILESASTNQTSMYLCASSRGGYTGELFFGEGSRLTVL.

CDR3 DNA: TGTGCCAGTAGTACGACTAGCGGGGGGTACAATGAGCAGTTCTTC. Translated: CASSTTSGGYNEQFF. V is TRBV19 and J is TRBJ2-1, with 13 bases that match TRBD2. The CDR3 is made up of 15 amino acids. CDR1 is LNHDA and CDR2 is SQIVND in the germline V gene (reference sequence). J gave up 4 bases and V 4 bases, and 1 base lay outside the gene matches.

The J gene is TRBJ1-5, the V gene TRBV7-9; 8 bases match TRBD1. Trimming took 5 bases from V and 8 from J; bases not matched to a gene: 8. The CDR3 length is 14 residues. Germline-derived CDR1 and CDR2 are SEHNR and FQNEAQ (reference sequence). CDR3: CASSRDRGLEPQHF. The CDR3 bases are TGTGCCAGCAGCCGCGACAGGGGCTTGGAGCCCCAGCATTTT. Drawing the rest from reference TRBV7-9 and TRBJ1-5, the complete variable domain is DTGVSQNPRHKITKRGQNVTFRCDPISEHNRLYWYRQTLGQGPEFLTYFQNEAQLEKSRLLSDRFSAERPKGSFSTLEIQRTEQGDSAMYLCASSRDRGLEPQHFGDGTRLSIL.

The chain couples TRBV5-1 to TRBJ2-7; 12 nucleotides line up with TRBD2. With V trimmed by 5 bases and J by 0 bases, 6 bases remained unmatched. This CDR3 spans 16 amino acids. Per the germline V gene, CDR1 is SGHRS and CDR2 is YFSETQ. The CDR3 loop is CASRTSGGSSSYEQYF. CDR3 nucleotides: TGCGCCAGCAGAACTAGCGGGGGGTCGAGCTCCTACGAGCAGTACTTC.

The chain carries TRBV27 and TRBJ1-1; TRBD1 is a possible D gene (5 bases). The CDR3 is made up of 13 amino acids. V was pared by 7 bases and J by 5 bases, with 14 bases between. Germline CDR1 and CDR2: MNHEY and SMNVEV (reference sequence). CDR3 bases: TGTGCCAGCAAAGGACAAGGGCGGACTGAAGCTTTCTTT. This sequence encodes CASKGQGRTEAFF.

This clone occurred a few times. The rearrangement uses TRBV7-9 and TRBJ2-1; D uncertain. This CDR3 region has 13 residues. Germline V gene data show CDR1 as SEHNR and CDR2 as FQNEAQ (reference sequence). Trimming stripped 5 bases from V and 13 bases from J, with 18 bases between. The chain's CDR3 is CASSTFNVASQFF. The CDR3 nucleotides read TGTGCCAGCAGCACCTTTAACGTAGCCTCTCAGTTCTTC.

The rearrangement links TRBV19 to TRBJ2-5; TRBD2 matches 10 bases. With V trimmed by 5 bases and J by 3 bases, 0 bases remained unmatched. The CDR3 sequence is 13 residues long. CDR1 LNHDA and CDR2 SQIVND come from the germline V gene (reference sequence). The CDR3 DNA sequence: TGTGCCAGTAGTGGACTAGCGGAAGAGACCCAGTACTTC. Protein sequence: CASSGLAEETQYF.

The chain recombines TRBV7-2 with TRBJ2-5; 10 bases are shared with TRBD2. The V gene end was trimmed by 3 bases and the J gene end by 1 base; junction bases not matched to a gene: 5. CDR1 is SGHTA and CDR2 is FQGNSA in the germline V gene. The CDR3 consists of 16 residues. The CDR3 spells CASSLIAGGVQETQYF. As DNA, the CDR3 is TGTGCCAGCAGCTTGATAGCGGGAGGTGTCCAAGAGACCCAGTACTTC.

This rearrangement joins TRBV11-2 to TRBJ2-1, with 11 bases identical to TRBD2. Per germline, CDR1 SGHAT and CDR2 FQNNGV. This CDR3 spans 18 amino acids. Trimming cost V 5 bases and J 6 bases; bases outside gene matches: 15. DNA of the CDR3: TGTGCCAGCAGCCCCCATGTGGCTAGCGGGAGGAGGGTCAATGAGCAGTTCTTC. This gives the protein CASSPHVASGRRVNEQFF.

This clone was seen just once. The V and J genes are TRBV5-4 and TRBJ2-3, with 9 bases identical to TRBD2. CDR1 SGHNT and CDR2 YYREEE come from the germline V gene (reference sequence). This CDR3 has 15 residues. V lost 4 bases and J lost 0; bases outside the gene matches: 3. The DNA of the CDR3 is TGTGCCAGCAGCCCCACTAGCGGGAGCACAGATACGCAGTATTTT. It is translated as CASSPTSGSTDTQYF. The variable domain in full, with the rest retrieved from reference TRBV5-4 and TRBJ2-3, is ETGVTQSPTHLIKTRGQQVTLRCSSQSGHNTVSWYQQALGQGPQFIFQYYREEENGRGNFPPRFSGLQFPNYSSELNVNALELDDSALYLCASSPTSGSTDTQYFGPGTRLTVL.

The chain recombines TRBV7-9 with TRBJ2-1, with 15 bases fitting TRBD2. The CDR3 totals 16 residues. V shed 6 bases, J shed 7 bases, and the junction held 7 bases outside the gene matches. From germline, CDR1 is SEHNR and CDR2 FQNEAQ (reference sequence). The CDR3 here is CASSWTSGRAINEQFF. Here the CDR3 DNA reads TGTGCCAGCAGTTGGACTAGCGGGAGGGCCATTAATGAGCAGTTCTTC.

The V and J genes are TRBV21-1 and TRBJ2-7; the tabulated D call, TRBD2, remains unverified against the DNA. TRBV21-1 is reported as a pseudogene. This CDR3 region has 15 residues. For the CDR3, the DNA is TGTGCCAGCAGAATGACGCGGCGGGGCGACTACGAGCAGTACTTC. Amino acid sequence: CASRMTRRGDYEQYF.

The chain employs TRBV7-8 and TRBJ2-1; maybe TRBD2 (5 bases). Germline assignment: CDR1 SGHVS and CDR2 FQNEAQ. With 4 bases removed from V and 4 bases from J, the gap between germline ends came to 11 bases. The CDR3 is 14 amino acids. This CDR3 reads CASSSRTPYNEQFF. CDR3 in DNA: TGTGCCAGCAGCTCACGGACTCCGTACAATGAGCAGTTCTTC.

There are a few counts of this clone. V is TRBV28 and J is TRBJ2-1, with a weak D call TRBD1 (6 bases). Deletions cut 5 bases from V and 1 base from J, with 12 bases between. The CDR3 runs 15 residues. Per the germline V gene, CDR1 is MDHEN and CDR2 is SYDVKM. Here the CDR3 reads CASSPSGQSYNEQFF. CDR3 nucleotides: TGTGCCAGCAGTCCCTCTGGACAGTCCTACAATGAGCAGTTCTTC.

The CDR3 reads CASSQTGTVNEQFF. CDR3 sequence (DNA): TGCGCCAGCAGCCAAACAGGAACCGTCAATGAGCAGTTCTTC. The chain employs TRBV4-1 and TRBJ2-1; weak D call: TRBD1 (5 bases). This CDR3 is built from 14 residues. The V gene lost 2 bases and the J gene lost 6 bases, with 11 bases spanning the gap. Germline V CDR1 and CDR2: MGHRA, YSYEKL.

The table lists this clone with a few counts. The CDR3 sequence is CASSLTGDEQYF. CDR3 coding DNA: TGTGCCAGCAGCTTGACAGGGGACGAGCAGTACTTC. The chain is built from TRBV5-6 and TRBJ2-7; 7 bases are shared with TRBD1. J was trimmed by 5 bases and V by 1 base; bases with no gene match: 0. Per the germline V gene, CDR1 is SGHDT and CDR2 is YYEEEE. The CDR3 contains 12 residues.

The chain uses TRBV5-4 and TRBJ2-2, with unresolved D. The CDR3 length is 15 residues. The germline V and J ends were trimmed by 4 bases and 4 bases, with 14 bases remaining between them. Germline values: CDR1 SGHNT, CDR2 YYREEE (reference sequence). In DNA form, the CDR3 reads TGTGCCAGCAGCCCTTGGGCCCTGAGCACCGGGGAGCTGTTTTTT. It encodes CASSPWALSTGELFF.

This chain joins TRBV5-1 and TRBJ2-7; 9 nucleotides line up with TRBD1. Unmatched junction bases numbered 2, after V lost 2 bases and J lost 2 bases. The CDR3 runs to 14 residues. Germline CDR1 SGHRS, CDR2 YFSETQ. In nucleotides, the CDR3 is TGCGCCAGCAGCTTCGGACAGGGGACCTACGAGCAGTACTTC. It specifies CASSFGQGTYEQYF. The full variable domain, its missing parts supplied by reference TRBV5-1 and TRBJ2-7, is KAGVTQTPRYLIKTRGQQVTLSCSPISGHRSVSWYQQTPGQGLQFLFEYFSETQRNKGNFPGRFSGRQFSNSRSEMNVSTLELGDSALYLCASSFGQGTYEQYFGPGTRLTVT.

The rearrangement joins TRBV5-1 to TRBJ2-5; TRBD2 matches 9 bases. CDR1 and CDR2 (germline): SGHRS, YFSETQ. Trimming cost V 4 bases and J 7 bases; bases outside gene matches: 11. This CDR3 is built from 15 residues. The chain's CDR3 is CASSLLAGGARTQYF. Written as DNA, the CDR3 is TGCGCCAGCAGCCTTCTCGCGGGGGGGGCGAGGACCCAGTACTTC.

The chain uses TRBV5-1 and TRBJ2-2; the D gene is possibly TRBD1 (5 bases). Trimming removed 4 bases from V and 5 bases from J, with 15 bases in between. This CDR3 has 15 amino acids. CDR1 and CDR2 (germline): SGHRS, YFSETQ. The CDR3 sequence: CASSLQVIGTGELFF. CDR3 coding DNA: TGCGCCAGCAGCCTACAGGTGATTGGGACCGGGGAGCTGTTTTTT. The entire variable domain, with the rest obtained from reference TRBV5-1 and TRBJ2-2, is as follows: KAGVTQTPRYLIKTRGQQVTLSCSPISGHRSVSWYQQTPGQGLQFLFEYFSETQRNKGNFPGRFSGRQFSNSRSEMNVSTLELGDSALYLCASSLQVIGTGELFFGEGSRLTVL.

The chain recombines TRBV19 with TRBJ1-5; D remains ambiguous. From germline, CDR1 is LNHDA and CDR2 SQIVND (reference sequence). The CDR3 sequence is 12 residues long. V lost 8 bases to trimming and J lost 3 bases, with 8 bases between them. This CDR3 is CASVGPNQPQHF. The CDR3 DNA follows: TGTGCCAGTGTGGGCCCCAATCAGCCCCAGCATTTT.

The gene calls are TRBV5-1 and TRBJ1-4; D may be TRBD1 (5 bases). V lost 5 bases to trimming and J lost 7 bases, with 15 bases between them. CDR3 length equals 14 residues. From germline, CDR1 is SGHRS and CDR2 YFSETQ. This CDR3 reads CASSRQSGREKLFF. The CDR3 DNA is TGCGCCAGCAGTCGACAGTCTGGGCGTGAAAAACTGTTTTTT.

The gene calls are TRBV4-3 and TRBJ1-2; D is uncertain. Germline V gene lookup returns CDR1 LGHNA and CDR2 YSLEER. This CDR3 has 15 residues. Trimming removed 0 bases at V and 5 bases at J, with 13 bases between. The CDR3 bases are TGCGCCAGCAGCCAAGATTTAGTGAGCCGTTATGGCTACACCTTC. This sequence encodes CASSQDLVSRYGYTF.

The gene calls are TRBV6-5 and TRBJ1-3, with TRBD1 as a possible D gene (6 bases). Per germline, CDR1 MNHEY and CDR2 SVGAGI. The V end lost 6 bases, the J end lost 4 bases, and 13 bases lay between the germline ends. This CDR3 is 14 amino acids long. The CDR3 loop reads CASRPPGQGNTIYF. The CDR3 DNA is TGTGCCAGCAGACCCCCGGGACAAGGAAACACCATATATTTT.

The chain links TRBV3-1 (or the pseudogene TRBV3-2) to TRBJ1-5, with a weak D call TRBD1 (5 bases). From germline, CDR1 is LGHDT and CDR2 YNNKEL (reference sequence). V lost 3 bases and J lost 3, with 9 bases in between. The CDR3 is 14 amino acids. The CDR3 bases are TGTGCCAGCAGCCAGGGACTGAACAATCAGCCCCAGCATTTT. Translated: CASSQGLNNQPQHF.

The chain couples TRBV19 to TRBJ2-7; 9 bases are a match to TRBD1. Germline CDR1 LNHDA, CDR2 SQIVND (reference sequence). The CDR3 totals 14 residues. Trimming took 5 bases from V and 1 from J; bases not matched to a gene: 3. This CDR3 reads CASSDRGFSYEQYF. The CDR3 bases are TGTGCCAGTAGTGACAGGGGGTTTTCCTACGAGCAGTACTTC.

V gene TRBV29-1 combines with J gene TRBJ2-7, with 8 bases that match TRBD1. Germline CDR1 is SQVTM and CDR2 is ANQGSEA. The CDR3 spans 13 residues. The trim removed 4 bases at V and 2 bases at J, leaving 4 bases unmatched. Here the CDR3 reads CSVARGRPYEQYF. CDR3 in DNA: TGCAGCGTTGCCAGGGGGCGCCCCTACGAGCAGTACTTC.

The chain employs TRBV6-1 and TRBJ2-5, with TRBD2 matching 15 bases. The junction had 2 bases not matched to a gene; V was cut back by 1 base and J by 2 bases. From germline, CDR1 is MNHNS and CDR2 SASEGT. The CDR3 totals 17 residues. The CDR3 reads CASSEGTSGGVQETQYF. Here the CDR3 DNA reads TGTGCCAGCAGTGAAGGGACTAGCGGGGGGGTACAAGAGACCCAGTACTTC.